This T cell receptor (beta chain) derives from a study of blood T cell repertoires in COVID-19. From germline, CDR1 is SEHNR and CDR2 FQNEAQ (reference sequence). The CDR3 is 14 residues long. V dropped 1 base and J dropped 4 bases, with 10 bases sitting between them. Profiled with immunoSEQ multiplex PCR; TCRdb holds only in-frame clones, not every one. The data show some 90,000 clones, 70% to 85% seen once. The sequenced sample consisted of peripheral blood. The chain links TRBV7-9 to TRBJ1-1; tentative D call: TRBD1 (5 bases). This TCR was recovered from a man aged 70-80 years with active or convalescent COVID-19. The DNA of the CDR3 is TGTGCCAGCAGCTTAGTTCCGGGGGGCACTGAAGCTTTCTTT. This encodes CASSLVPGGTEAFF.